These T cell receptor beta chains were read from a single sample in a study of blood T cell repertoires in COVID-19. Some clones are missing from TCRdb's copy, which holds only in-frame ones; the method was immunoSEQ multiplex PCR. The repertoire holds about 160,000 clones, about 85% seen once, with under 6.5% in the top ten. Sequenced sample: peripheral blood. The receptor source for this set is a woman in her forties or fifties with COVID-19, enrolled during active disease. CDR3s include the opening cysteine and the closing phenylalanine or tryptophan. A D gene is named only where the DNA matches it firmly. Rows give clone size only sometimes, using once, few, many, or a class for an expanded clone.

size	D	J	V	CDR3	DNA
once	TRBD1	TRBJ1-2	TRBV30	CACRTGGFNYGYTF	TGTGCCTGCAGGACAGGGGGTTTTAACTATGGCTACACCTTC
NA	NA	TRBJ1-1	TRBV3-1/TRBV3-2	CASSQGATEAFF	TGTGCCAGCAGCCAAGGGGCCACTGAAGCTTTCTTT
NA	NA	TRBJ1-1	TRBV19	CASSITGNTEAFF	TGTGCCAGTAGTATCACAGGGAACACTGAAGCTTTCTTT
NA	NA	TRBJ2-3	TRBV29-1	CSAARRVVDTQYF	TGCAGCGCCGCCCGGAGAGTTGTAGATACGCAGTATTTT
NA	TRBD2	TRBJ2-1	TRBV6-5	CASRTLAGGPGEQFF	TGTGCCAGCAGGACCTTAGCGGGGGGGCCGGGTGAGCAGTTCTTC
few	TRBD1	TRBJ2-2	TRBV5-8	CASSSWTGAGELFF	TGTGCCAGCAGCTCATGGACAGGGGCCGGGGAGCTGTTTTTT
once	TRBD2	TRBJ2-1	TRBV6-5	CASTNLAGAYNEQFF	TGTGCCAGCACCAACCTAGCGGGGGCCTACAATGAGCAGTTCTTC
NA	NA	TRBJ2-1	TRBV7-2	CASSLGLEYNEQFF	TGTGCCAGCAGCTTAGGACTAGAGTACAATGAGCAGTTCTTC
NA	NA	TRBJ1-1	TRBV6-5	CASSYAWSLNTEAFF	TGTGCCAGCAGTTACGCGTGGTCCCTGAACACTGAAGCTTTCTTT
NA	TRBD1	TRBJ2-6	TRBV5-4	CASTTPGTASGANVLTF	TGTGCCAGCACCACTCCCGGGACAGCCTCTGGGGCCAACGTCCTGACTTTC
NA	NA	TRBJ1-2	TRBV5-6	CASSLATPYGYTF	TGTGCCAGCAGCTTGGCCACACCGTATGGCTACACCTTC
NA	NA	TRBJ2-3	TRBV14	CASSQGEAATQYF	TGTGCCAGCAGCCAAGGGGAGGCCGCTACGCAGTATTTT
NA	NA	TRBJ2-5	TRBV29-1	CSVEVGPLETQYF	TGCAGCGTTGAGGTGGGGCCCTTAGAGACCCAGTACTTC
NA	NA	TRBJ1-2	TRBV3-1/TRBV3-2	CASSPPLDTLIGYTF	TGTGCCAGCAGCCCCCCTTTGGACACGCTTATTGGCTACACCTTC
NA	NA	TRBJ1-2	TRBV18	CASSPTEHYGYTF	TGTGCCAGCTCACCAACAGAGCACTATGGCTACACCTTC
NA	NA	TRBJ2-2	TRBV5-5	CASSLQGNTGELFF	TGTGCCAGCAGCTTACAGGGTAACACCGGGGAGCTGTTTTTT
once	TRBD2	TRBJ2-3	TRBV13	CASSLVGLAESTDTQYF	TGTGCCAGCAGCTTAGTAGGACTAGCGGAGTCCACAGATACGCAGTATTTT
NA	TRBD1	TRBJ2-5	TRBV5-1	CASSSGGTGWQETQYF	TGCGCCAGCAGTTCCGGGGGGACAGGGTGGCAAGAGACCCAGTACTTC
few	TRBD2	TRBJ2-3	TRBV10-1	CASSARAGGTDTQYF	TGCGCCAGCAGTGCTCGGGCGGGGGGCACAGATACGCAGTATTTT
NA	NA	TRBJ2-3	TRBV9	CASSIQGASTDTQYF	TGTGCCAGCAGTATACAAGGGGCTAGCACAGATACGCAGTATTTT
NA	NA	TRBJ1-2	TRBV19	CASSITGLSGYTF	TGTGCCAGTAGTATTACGGGGTTAAGCGGCTACACCTTC
few	TRBD2	TRBJ2-6	TRBV11-2	CASSSGGGPNEGANVLTF	TGTGCCAGCAGCAGCGGGGGGGGCCCTAATGAGGGGGCCAACGTCCTGACTTTC
NA	NA	TRBJ2-5	TRBV12-5	CASGLSPSLQETQYF	TGTGCTAGTGGTTTGAGCCCTAGCCTCCAAGAGACCCAGTACTTC
NA	TRBD2	TRBJ2-1	TRBV7-2	CASSLDSGLAHEQFF	TGTGCCAGCAGCTTAGACTCGGGACTAGCCCATGAGCAGTTCTTC
NA	NA	TRBJ1-4	TRBV19	CASTAPGRVEKLFF	TGTGCCAGTACCGCACCCGGCAGGGTTGAAAAACTGTTTTTT
NA	NA	TRBJ2-1	TRBV10-3	CAISVSNEQFF	TGTGCCATCAGTGTCAGCAATGAGCAGTTCTTC
NA	NA	TRBJ1-2	TRBV12-3/TRBV12-4	CASSPDTFYGYTF	TGTGCCAGCAGTCCCGACACCTTCTATGGCTACACCTTC
once	NA	TRBJ2-1	TRBV11-2	CASSSDILEREFF	TGTGCCAGCAGCTCAGACATACTTGAGAGGGAGTTCTTC
once	TRBD1	TRBJ1-6	TRBV18	CASSSTGVESPLHF	TGTGCCAGCTCATCAACAGGGGTCGAGTCACCCCTCCACTTT
few	NA	TRBJ2-3	TRBV3-1/TRBV3-2	CASSQEGPRVVYF	TGTGCCAGCAGCCAAGAGGGGCCTCGGGTGGTATATTTT
NA	NA	TRBJ2-5	TRBV3-1/TRBV3-2	CASSQDWAGRQETQYF	TGTGCCAGCAGCCAAGACTGGGCAGGGCGGCAGGAGACCCAGTACTTC
NA	NA	TRBJ1-3	TRBV6-5	CASRFISSGNTIYF	TGTGCCAGCAGATTCATCAGCTCTGGAAACACCATATATTTT
few	NA	TRBJ1-1	TRBV29-1	CSVLDTTEAFF	TGCAGCGTCCTTGACACCACTGAAGCTTTCTTT
NA	TRBD1	TRBJ1-5	TRBV5-1	CASSWQGESNQPQHF	TGCGCCAGCAGCTGGCAGGGGGAAAGCAATCAGCCCCAGCATTTT
NA	NA	TRBJ2-5	TRBV15	CATSREPVGETQYF	TGTGCCACCAGCAGAGAGCCTGTCGGAGAGACCCAGTACTTC
NA	NA	TRBJ1-3	TRBV6-5	CASSYAGGVSRNTIYF	TGTGCCAGCAGTTACGCGGGGGGCGTTTCGAGAAACACCATATATTTT
NA	NA	TRBJ2-2	TRBV9	CASGPGQNTGELFF	TGTGCCAGCGGCCCGGGACAGAACACCGGGGAGCTGTTTTTT
NA	TRBD2	TRBJ2-1	TRBV19	CASSSAGGPVYEQFF	TGTGCCAGTAGTTCAGCGGGGGGGCCGGTTTATGAGCAGTTCTTC
NA	TRBD1	TRBJ2-1	TRBV6-1	CASRESGTGGYNEQFF	TGTGCCAGCAGGGAATCCGGGACAGGGGGGTACAATGAGCAGTTCTTC
NA	NA	TRBJ2-7	TRBV7-2	CASSPSGYSYEQYF	TGTGCCAGCAGCCCCTCGGGTTACTCCTACGAGCAGTACTTC
NA	TRBD1	TRBJ2-7	TRBV7-8	CASSLMGLSGTGIYEQYF	TGTGCCAGCAGCTTAATGGGCTTATCGGGGACAGGGATCTACGAGCAGTACTTC
NA	NA	TRBJ1-6	TRBV19	CASSQDSLSYNSPLHF	TGTGCCAGTAGTCAGGACAGCCTCTCCTATAATTCACCCCTCCACTTT
NA	TRBD2	TRBJ2-3	TRBV7-8	CASSGAGTRSGADTQYF	TGTGCCAGCAGCGGAGCCGGGACTAGGAGTGGTGCAGATACGCAGTATTTT
NA	NA	TRBJ2-1	TRBV12-3/TRBV12-4	CASSFGGNEQFF	TGTGCCAGCAGTTTTGGAGGTAATGAGCAGTTCTTC
NA	NA	TRBJ2-6	TRBV30	CAWRIGANVLTF	TGTGCCTGGAGAATAGGGGCCAACGTCCTGACTTTC
NA	TRBD1	TRBJ1-3	TRBV5-1	CATRRLKTGSGNTIYF	TGCGCCACCAGGAGGCTTAAGACAGGGTCTGGAAACACCATATATTTT